A single TCR beta chain is shown here with its context. The sample originates from a study of T cells in Graves' hyperthyroidism and ophthalmopathy. Amplified TCR beta CDR3 regions came from RNA transcripts. In the first-round RT-PCR of the TCR CDR3, the HTBI primer set was used. TCRdb reanalysed the multiplex PCR reads using MiXCR and keeps one entry per CDR3 protein. The table lists some 200,000 distinct CDR3 sequences, about a sixth of them singletons. Germline V gene sequence: CDR1 DFQATT, CDR2 SNEGSKA (reference sequence). The V gene lost 4 bases and the J gene lost 5 bases, with 11 bases spanning the gap. The CDR3 is made up of 12 amino acids.

This TCR came from a woman in her fifties or sixties with Graves' hyperthyroidism. The chain combines TRBV20-1 with TRBJ2-5; D perhaps matches TRBD2 (5 bases). The sequencing sample was made of blood. The DNA of the CDR3 is TGCAGTGCTAAAAGCGGCTCGGAGACCCAGTACTTC. Amino acids: CSAKSGSETQYF.